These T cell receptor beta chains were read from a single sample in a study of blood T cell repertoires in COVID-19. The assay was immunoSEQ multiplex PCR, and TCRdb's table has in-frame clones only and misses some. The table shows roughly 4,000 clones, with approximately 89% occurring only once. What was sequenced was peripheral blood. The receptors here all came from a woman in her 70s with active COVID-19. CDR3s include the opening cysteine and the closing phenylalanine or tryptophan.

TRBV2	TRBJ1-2	CARQGTGYFGGYTF
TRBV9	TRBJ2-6	CASSVGWGQGASGANVLTF
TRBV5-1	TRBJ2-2	CATSRDRNTGELFF
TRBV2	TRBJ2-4	CASSEDRGAKNIQYF
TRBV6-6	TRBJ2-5	CASRRTTSGGFQETQYF
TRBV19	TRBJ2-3	CASSDSGGFRSSTDTQYF
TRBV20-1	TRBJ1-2	CSASPRTGRQDGYTF
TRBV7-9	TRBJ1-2	CASSQGQGNYGYTF
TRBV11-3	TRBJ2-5	CASSLGLQGGETQYF
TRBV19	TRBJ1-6	CASRTGQYNSPLHF
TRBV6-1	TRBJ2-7	CASSEAEWQFPYEQYF
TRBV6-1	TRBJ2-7	CASSELGTPEYEQYF
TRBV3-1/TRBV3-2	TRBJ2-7	CASSATSGGAYEQYF
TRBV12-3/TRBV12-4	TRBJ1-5	CASSQDGDQPQHF
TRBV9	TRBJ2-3	CASSFTGFSTDTQYF
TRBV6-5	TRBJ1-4	CASSPDRVLNEKLFF
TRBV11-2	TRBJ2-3	CASSLDGGVADTQYF
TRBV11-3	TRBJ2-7	CASSSRQSYEQYF
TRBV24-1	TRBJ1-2	CATSDFDRAYGYTF
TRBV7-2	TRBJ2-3	CASSLRRAPDTQYF
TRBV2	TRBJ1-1	CAAGGGVQAFF
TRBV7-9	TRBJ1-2	CASSFRNISNYGYTF
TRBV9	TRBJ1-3	CASSVGPAEKSGNTIYF
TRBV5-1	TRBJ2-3	CASSFGTGGWSTDTQYF
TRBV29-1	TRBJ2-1	CSVGRGDNEQFF
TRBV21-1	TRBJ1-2	CASTLKQGPYGYTF
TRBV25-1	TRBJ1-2	CASSIGTGGGYGYTF
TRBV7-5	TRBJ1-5	CARSLPGQGGGFSYGNQPQHF
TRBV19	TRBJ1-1	CASSIVGGQGFSEAFF
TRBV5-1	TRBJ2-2	CASSLLLRTLNTGELFF
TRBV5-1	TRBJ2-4	CASSWGQGVNIQYF
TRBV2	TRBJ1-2	CATQTGGYGYTF
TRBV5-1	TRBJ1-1	CASSNRDRGRKSTEAFF
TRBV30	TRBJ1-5	CAWSVRGFDQPQHF
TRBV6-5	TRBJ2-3	CASRAGVITDTQYF
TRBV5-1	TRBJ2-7	CASSLGLVSNEQYF
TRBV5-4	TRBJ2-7	CASSWGQVSGQYF
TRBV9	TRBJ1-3	CASSVEKLPGNTIYF
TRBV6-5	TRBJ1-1	CASSYEGRKNTEAFF
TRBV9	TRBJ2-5	CASSVQGIQETQYF
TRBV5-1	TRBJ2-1	CASSLRRGYNEQFF
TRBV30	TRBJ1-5	CAWTGQEDQPQHF
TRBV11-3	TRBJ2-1	CASSSTWASYNEQFF
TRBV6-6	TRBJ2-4	CASTPDRAKNIQYF
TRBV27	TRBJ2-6	CASSYKGRFYGGTGANVLTF
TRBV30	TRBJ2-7	CAWGTRREQYF
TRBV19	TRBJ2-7	CASSAGIGGFYEQYF
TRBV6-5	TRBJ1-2	CASSRAVGYTF
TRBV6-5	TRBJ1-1	CASSYEGDTEAFF
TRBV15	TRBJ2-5	CATSRDWPPDLTQYF
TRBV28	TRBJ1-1	CASSLNAGTGSSFF
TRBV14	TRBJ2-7	CASSQGAKQYF
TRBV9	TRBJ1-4	CASSVAPRGGAEKLFF
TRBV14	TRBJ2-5	CASSSTSGVWYQETQYF
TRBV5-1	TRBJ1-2	CASRLTGFNYGYTF
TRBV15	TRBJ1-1	CATSRHSGNTEAFF
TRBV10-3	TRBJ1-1	CAMATGLNTEAFF
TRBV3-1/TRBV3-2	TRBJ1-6	CASSIRDNGSPLHF
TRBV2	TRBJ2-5	CASIRDIIQETQYF